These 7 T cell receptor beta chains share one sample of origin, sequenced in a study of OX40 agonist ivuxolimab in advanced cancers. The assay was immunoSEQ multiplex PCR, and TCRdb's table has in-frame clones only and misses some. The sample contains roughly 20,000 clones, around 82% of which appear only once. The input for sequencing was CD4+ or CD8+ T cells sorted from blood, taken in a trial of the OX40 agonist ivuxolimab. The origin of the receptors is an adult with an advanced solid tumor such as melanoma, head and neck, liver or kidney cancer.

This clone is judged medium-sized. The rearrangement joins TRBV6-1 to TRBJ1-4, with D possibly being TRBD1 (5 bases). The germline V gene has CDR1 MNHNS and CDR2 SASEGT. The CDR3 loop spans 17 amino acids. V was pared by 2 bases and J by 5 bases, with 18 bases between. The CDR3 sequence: CASSEYMQGVGNEKLFF. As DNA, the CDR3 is TGTGCCAGCAGTGAATATATGCAGGGAGTAGGCAATGAAAAACTGTTTTTT.

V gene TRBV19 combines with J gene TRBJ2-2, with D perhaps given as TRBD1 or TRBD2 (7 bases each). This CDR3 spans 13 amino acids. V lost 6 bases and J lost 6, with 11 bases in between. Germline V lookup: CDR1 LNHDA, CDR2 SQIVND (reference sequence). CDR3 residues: CASSAGGAGELFF. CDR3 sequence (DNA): TGTGCCAGTAGCGCAGGGGGGGCCGGGGAGCTGTTTTTT.

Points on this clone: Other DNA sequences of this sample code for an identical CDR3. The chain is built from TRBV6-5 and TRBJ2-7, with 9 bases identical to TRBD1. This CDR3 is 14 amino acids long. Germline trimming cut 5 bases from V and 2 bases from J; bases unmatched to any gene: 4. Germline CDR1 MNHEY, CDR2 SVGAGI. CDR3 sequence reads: CASSPGQGAYEQYF. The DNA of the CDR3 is TGTGCCAGCAGTCCGGGACAGGGAGCCTACGAGCAGTACTTC.

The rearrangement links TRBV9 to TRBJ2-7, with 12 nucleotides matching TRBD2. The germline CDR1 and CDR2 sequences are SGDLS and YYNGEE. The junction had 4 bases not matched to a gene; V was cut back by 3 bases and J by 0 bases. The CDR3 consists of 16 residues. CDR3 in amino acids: CASSGTSGKSSYEQYF. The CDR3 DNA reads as TGTGCCAGCAGCGGGACTAGCGGGAAAAGCTCCTACGAGCAGTACTTC. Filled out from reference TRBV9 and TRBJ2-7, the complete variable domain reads DSGVTQTPKHLITATGQRVTLRCSPRSGDLSVYWYQQSLDQGLQFLIQYYNGEERAKGNILERFSAQQFPDLHSELNLSSLELGDSALYFCASSGTSGKSSYEQYFGPGTRLTVT.

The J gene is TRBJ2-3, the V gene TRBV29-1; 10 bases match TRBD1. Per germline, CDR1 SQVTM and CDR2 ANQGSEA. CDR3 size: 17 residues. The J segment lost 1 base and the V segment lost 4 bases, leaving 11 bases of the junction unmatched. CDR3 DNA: TGCAGCGTTGTTTGGCCCAGACAGGGGGCTCGCACAGATACGCAGTATTTT. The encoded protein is CSVVWPRQGARTDTQYF.

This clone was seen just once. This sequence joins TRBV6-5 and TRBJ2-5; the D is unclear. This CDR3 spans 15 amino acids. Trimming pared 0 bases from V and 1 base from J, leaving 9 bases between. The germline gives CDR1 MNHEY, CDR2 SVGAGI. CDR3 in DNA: TGTGCCAGCAGTTACTCGGCGTCAGTCCAAGAGACCCAGTACTTC. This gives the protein CASSYSASVQETQYF.

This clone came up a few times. CDR3 amino acids: CASSLGMVGEQFF. The CDR3 DNA reads TGTGCCAGCAGCTTAGGGATGGTGGGTGAGCAGTTCTTC. This sequence joins TRBV7-8 and TRBJ2-1; D remains ambiguous. The CDR3 runs 13 residues. Germline V gene sequence: CDR1 SGHVS, CDR2 FQNEAQ. V lost 1 base, J lost 9 bases, and 10 bases lay in between.